These 5 T cell receptor beta chains share one sample of origin, sequenced in a study of tissue T cells after allogeneic stem cell transplantation. Using immunoSEQ multiplex PCR, the repertoire was profiled, and TCRdb retains in-frame clones only, with some absent. The table records about 48,000 clones, approximately 73% of them present only once. The sequencing sample was made of sorted cells pooled from one or two spleens. The receptors shown here come from a pool of C57BL/6 mice in good health.

In regard to this clone: Gene names refer to mouse genes. The read falls 1 residue short of the CDR3 end, and the missing part is taken from the germline J gene. The identical CDR3 is also encoded by other nucleotide sequences in the sample. This rearrangement joins TRBV13-2 to TRBJ1-1; 8 bases match TRBD1. The germline V gene has CDR1 NNHNN and CDR2 SYGAGS (reference sequence). J lost 3 bases, V lost 2 bases, and 3 bases had no gene match. The CDR3 spans 14 residues. The covered CDR3 bases are TGTGCCAGCGGTGACAGGGGGCTGGACACAGAAGTCTTC. This gives the protein CASGDRGLDTEVF. The CDR3 in its entirety is CASGDRGLDTEVFF.

About this clone itself: Gene names refer to mouse genes. The read gets to within 1 residue of the CDR3 end, and the germline J gene fills in the rest. The V gene is TRBV16, the J gene TRBJ1-5; 7 positions match TRBD1. The trim removed 4 bases at V and 3 bases at J, leaving 3 bases unmatched. CDR1 is SGHSA and CDR2 is FRNQAP in the germline V gene. The CDR3 loop spans 14 amino acids. CDR3 sequence: CASSSTGTNQAPLF. The CDR3 bases that were read are TGTGCAAGCAGCTCGACAGGGACCAACCAGGCTCCGCTT.

On this clone: Gene names denote mouse genes. With the read ending 1 residue before the CDR3 end, the germline J gene is used to fill in that end. This chain joins TRBV3 and TRBJ2-5; TRBD1 agrees at 8 bases. This CDR3 comprises 15 residues. V lost 4 bases, J lost 1 base, and 4 bases stayed unmatched. Per germline, CDR1 SNHLY and CDR2 FYNGKV (reference sequence). The CDR3 bases that were read are TGTGCCAGCAGCTCTAGGACAGGGTACCAAGACACCCAGTAC. This encodes CASSSRTGYQDTQY. The whole CDR3 sequence reads CASSSRTGYQDTQYF. Based on the CDR3 plus reference TRBV3 and TRBJ2-5, the full variable domain is GPKVLQIPSHQIIDMGQMVTLNCDPVSNHLYFYWYKQILGQQMEFLVNFYNGKVMEKSKLFKDQFSVERPDGSYFTLKIQPTALEDSAVYFCASSSRTGYQDTQYFGPGTRLLVL.

This clone has a handful of counts. Genes and germline are mouse. Sequencing ends 1 residue short of the CDR3 end; the germline J gene provides the rest. V usage is TRBV16 and J usage is TRBJ1-5; D unresolved. The CDR3 sequence is 14 residues long. CDR1 and CDR2 (germline): SGHSA, FRNQAP. Between the trimmed V and J ends, which lost 1 base and 3 bases, there was a span of 7 bases. The sequenced part of the CDR3 DNA is TGTGCAAGCAGCTTAGTGGGTGGCAACCAGGCTCCGCTT. Translated, it gives CASSLVGGNQAPL. The full CDR3 is CASSLVGGNQAPLF.

Concerning this clone: The gene symbols are mouse symbols. The CDR3 extends 1 residue past the end of the read, so its final part is completed from the germline J gene. This chain connects TRBV13-2 to TRBJ1-3; 7 bases align to TRBD1. The germline V gene has CDR1 NNHNN and CDR2 SYGAGS (reference sequence). This CDR3 is 17 amino acids long. The J segment lost 0 bases and the V segment lost 3 bases, leaving 9 bases of the junction unmatched. CDR3 region: CASGGSGGGISGNTLYF. CDR3 DNA, as far as it was read: TGTGCCAGCGGTGGCTCAGGGGGGGGGATTTCTGGAAATACGCTCTAT.